This TCR beta chain was sequenced for a study of response to subunit inactivated influenza vaccine. TCRdb used MiXCR to reprocess the RT-PCR reads, holding one entry per CDR3 protein. The sample shows around 650,000 distinct CDR3 sequences, approximately 14% of them seen only once. Whole-study findings and limits: Only a handful of new T cells, the authors suggested, are recruited with each seasonal influenza vaccination.

Germline assignment: CDR1 SGHTA and CDR2 FQGNSA. Trimming removed 4 bases from V and 2 bases from J, with 3 bases in between. The CDR3 spans 13 residues. In this sample, this clonotype turned up a few times. No antigen is known for it. This chain uses TRBV7-2 with TRBJ2-6, with D unresolved. This sample comprised PBMCs from blood, obtained roughly 12 days after vaccination. The receptor was isolated from a man aged 45-65 years who received an inactivated influenza vaccine. The CDR3 is CASSWPGANVLTF. CDR3 in DNA: TGTGCCAGCAGCTGGCCTGGGGCCAACGTCCTGACTTTC.